A selection of T cell receptor beta chains follows, all from one sample in a study of shared clonotypes between healthy human individuals. TCRdb's table, derived via immunoSEQ multiplex PCR, lists solely in-frame clones and lacks some. The sample consists of some 500,000 clones, approximately 80% of them appearing once. Sequenced: PBMCs. All receptors come from a woman aged 40 to 50 in good health. Some clones in this sample may be carry-over from other donors' samples. The CDR3 runs from the conserved cysteine through the conserved F or W. D genes are given only for firm matches. Not all rows give a size; the values are once, few, many and, for expanded clones, a class.

D gene,J gene,clone size,V gene,CDR3 protein,CDR3 DNA
-,TRBJ2-7,-,TRBV7-9,CASSLEFQLIAF,TGTGCCAGCAGCTTAGAGTTCCAACTAATCGCCTTC
-,TRBJ1-5,-,TRBV7-2,CASSLGGQPQHF,TGTGCCAGCAGCTTAGGGGGTCAGCCCCAGCATTTT
-,TRBJ2-3,few,TRBV18,CASSPVGPNTDTQYF,TGTGCCAGCTCACCAGTGGGTCCCAACACAGATACGCAGTATTTT
TRBD2,TRBJ2-1,once,TRBV6-5,CASSYVSGGNNEQFF,TGTGCCAGCAGTTACGTCTCGGGGGGGAACAATGAGCAGTTCTTC
-,TRBJ2-7,-,TRBV9,CASSRDGPSYEQYF,TGTGCCAGCAGCAGGGACGGGCCCTCCTACGAGCAGTACTTC
-,TRBJ1-4,-,TRBV7-2,CASSPAGGPNEKLFF,TGTGCCAGCAGCCCGGCGGGGGGCCCTAATGAAAAACTGTTTTTT
-,TRBJ2-2,-,TRBV30,CAWSFGGQGVGRELFF,TGTGCCTGGAGCTTTGGAGGGCAGGGGGTAGGAAGGGAGCTGTTTTTT
-,TRBJ1-3,-,TRBV30,CTWSVRAISGNTIYF,TGTACCTGGAGTGTAAGGGCAATCTCTGGAAACACCATATATTTT
-,TRBJ2-3,-,TRBV5-8,CASSWRQAPDTQYF,TGTGCCAGCAGCTGGCGACAGGCCCCAGATACGCAGTATTTT
-,TRBJ2-7,-,TRBV10-3,CAISEFGTGYEQYF,TGTGCCATCAGTGAATTCGGGACGGGCTACGAGCAGTACTTC
TRBD2,TRBJ2-2,-,TRBV7-8,CASRVVPSGIFSTGELFF,TGTGCCAGCAGAGTCGTTCCTAGCGGGATATTTTCCACCGGGGAGCTGTTTTTT
TRBD2,TRBJ2-7,-,TRBV6-6,CASRGTSGGSYEQYF,TGTGCCAGCAGGGGGACTAGCGGGGGCTCCTACGAGCAGTACTTC
TRBD1,TRBJ2-5,-,TRBV18,CASSPPGNRGQETQYF,TGTGCCAGCTCGCCACCGGGAAACAGGGGACAAGAGACCCAGTACTTC
TRBD1,TRBJ2-7,-,TRBV30,CAWSEKPRGRGYEQYF,TGTGCCTGGAGTGAAAAGCCCCGTGGCAGGGGGTACGAGCAGTACTTC
-,TRBJ2-3,few,TRBV2,CASMGPPGTDTQYF,TGTGCCAGCATGGGCCCCCCTGGCACAGATACGCAGTATTTT
-,TRBJ2-1,many,TRBV25-1,CASSEFAEVNEQFF,TGTGCCAGCAGTGAATTCGCTGAGGTCAATGAGCAGTTCTTC
-,TRBJ2-1,few,TRBV28,CASTSSGGNNEQFF,TGTGCCAGCACCTCCTCTGGGGGTAACAATGAGCAGTTCTTC
-,TRBJ2-7,few,TRBV12-2,CASRVPQEPTYEQYF,TGTGCAAGTCGCGTTCCCCAAGAACCGACCTACGAGCAGTACTTC
-,TRBJ2-1,-,TRBV27,CASSLRRGVTYNEQFF,TGTGCCAGCAGTTTAAGGCGCGGAGTAACCTACAATGAGCAGTTCTTC
TRBD1,TRBJ1-4,-,TRBV7-9,CASSLLRGGREKLFF,TGTGCCAGCAGCTTATTAAGAGGGGGCCGTGAAAAACTGTTTTTT
-,TRBJ2-7,once,TRBV28,CASSLEYLVEQYF,TGTGCCAGCAGTTTAGAGTATCTCGTCGAGCAGTACTTC
TRBD1,TRBJ2-4,-,TRBV6-1,CASSFRQGDSIQYF,TGTGCCAGCAGCTTCCGACAGGGGGATAGTATTCAGTACTTC
TRBD2,TRBJ2-7,few,TRBV4-1,CASSHGLADRYEQYF,TGCGCCAGCAGCCATGGACTAGCGGATCGCTACGAGCAGTACTTC
-,TRBJ2-1,-,TRBV7-9,CASSLGATTQFF,TGTGCCAGCAGCTTAGGGGCAACCACGCAGTTCTTC
-,TRBJ2-2,few,TRBV23-1,CASSQPQGGTGELFF,TGCGCCAGCAGTCAGCCACAGGGAGGGACCGGGGAGCTGTTTTTT
-,TRBJ2-7,-,TRBV19,CASSLGGSSYEQYF,TGTGCCAGTAGTCTGGGCGGCAGCTCCTACGAGCAGTACTTC
-,TRBJ1-1,many,TRBV15,CATSRSGGYTEAFF,TGTGCCACCAGCAGATCGGGGGGCTACACTGAAGCTTTCTTT
-,TRBJ1-2,few,TRBV7-2,CASSLAGSAYGYTF,TGTGCCAGCAGCTTAGCTGGGAGTGCCTATGGCTACACCTTC
-,TRBJ1-5,-,TRBV29-1,CSVGQFVNQPQHF,TGCAGCGTTGGACAGTTCGTCAATCAGCCCCAGCATTTT
-,TRBJ2-3,-,TRBV27,CASSLNGGSTDTQYF,TGTGCCAGCAGTTTAAATGGCGGTAGCACAGATACGCAGTATTTT
-,TRBJ1-1,-,TRBV19,CASSMPRADTEAFF,TGTGCCAGTAGTATGCCCAGGGCGGACACTGAAGCTTTCTTT
TRBD2,TRBJ2-3,once,TRBV7-3,CASSLRTSGRMGLADTQYF,TGTGCCAGCAGTCTACGGACTAGCGGGAGAATGGGGTTAGCAGATACGCAGTATTTT
-,TRBJ2-5,-,TRBV25-1,CASSDFPRPETQYF,TGTGCCAGCAGTGACTTCCCCAGACCAGAGACCCAGTACTTC
-,TRBJ2-7,-,TRBV9,CASSAPPYQEHYEQYF,TGTGCCAGCAGCGCCCCACCCTACCAAGAACACTACGAGCAGTACTTC
TRBD1,TRBJ2-1,many,TRBV7-2,CASIPDREPYNEQFF,TGTGCCAGCATCCCGGACAGGGAGCCCTACAATGAGCAGTTCTTC
-,TRBJ1-5,-,TRBV2,CASRESGTYQPQHF,TGTGCCAGCAGGGAATCCGGGACATATCAGCCCCAGCATTTT
TRBD1,TRBJ1-1,-,TRBV19,CASSIPYQGAEAFF,TGTGCCAGTAGTATACCTTACCAGGGGGCTGAAGCTTTCTTT
-,TRBJ2-2,-,TRBV6-5,CASSSTDGELFF,TGTGCCAGCAGTTCTACAGACGGGGAGCTGTTTTTT
-,TRBJ1-1,-,TRBV19,CASSMGQNTEAFF,TGTGCCAGTAGTATGGGACAGAACACTGAAGCTTTCTTT
TRBD1,TRBJ1-4,-,TRBV28,CASSFRQGAGDEKLFF,TGTGCCAGCAGTTTCCGACAGGGGGCAGGGGATGAAAAACTGTTTTTT
TRBD1,TRBJ1-2,-,TRBV29-1,CSVDDAGQGYGYTF,TGCAGCGTTGATGACGCGGGACAGGGTTATGGCTACACCTTC
-,TRBJ2-4,-,TRBV27,CASSPGGTVAKNIQYF,TGTGCCAGCAGTCCTGGGGGGACCGTAGCCAAAAACATTCAGTACTTC
-,TRBJ2-7,-,TRBV19,CASSAQGSSYEQYF,TGTGCCAGTAGTGCCCAGGGATCTAGCTACGAGCAGTACTTC
-,TRBJ1-1,-,TRBV7-2,CASSPKGRPEAFF,TGTGCCAGCAGCCCAAAGGGACGTCCTGAAGCTTTCTTT
-,TRBJ1-2,-,TRBV6-6,CASSLTVNYGYTF,TGTGCCAGCAGTTTGACAGTTAACTATGGCTACACCTTC